This is a list of T cell receptor beta chains from one sample in a study of molecular identifiers for immune sequencing clone quantification. TCRdb re-called the PCR reads through MiXCR, storing one row per CDR3 protein. This sample has about 65,000 distinct CDR3 sequences, with approximately 17% found just once. Sequenced sample: naive CD8+ T cells from blood, with Jurkat cell RNA spiked in. The receptors shown here come from a human donor in good health. Some libraries in this study had Jurkat cell RNA spiked in. Both conserved end residues are part of each CDR3. Each record gives: V gene, J gene, CDR3 protein.

TRBV29-1,TRBJ2-1,CSVEDLGGRAMSEQLF
TRBV20-1,TRBJ1-5,CSARSYRDRGRPDNQPQHF
TRBV10-3,TRBJ2-1,CAISESVTTNEQFF
TRBV3-1,TRBJ1-2,CASSQDSRRPFYGYTF
TRBV5-6,TRBJ2-1,CASSLRSSAVYNEQLF
TRBV25-1,TRBJ1-1,CASKTPREAFF
TRBV5-5,TRBJ2-4,CASSDREAKNIQYF
TRBV27,TRBJ2-4,CASSFRGYGLAKNIQYF
TRBV3-1,TRBJ2-7,CASSLGTSGIPYEQYF
TRBV11-3,TRBJ2-1,CASSLAWGTGGEGEQFF
TRBV27,TRBJ2-1,CASRTGTVNNEQFF
TRBV5-4,TRBJ2-3,CASRLNSDTQYF
TRBV27,TRBJ2-1,CASSLPGLSSYNEQFF
TRBV11-3,TRBJ2-1,CASRGQGYNEWQFF
TRBV30,TRBJ2-7,CAWSGLSYEQYF
TRBV15,TRBJ1-3,CATSLTPGEAGNTIYF
TRBV29-1,TRBJ2-4,CSVIDPDKNIQYF
TRBV6-2/TRBV6-3,TRBJ2-5,CASSYGVTGQNQETQYF
TRBV12-3/TRBV12-4,TRBJ2-1,CASSWGSSSFMFF
TRBV11-3,TRBJ2-1,CASSLGGSYNEQFF
TRBV7-9,TRBJ2-1,CASSSEGQQGSERFF
TRBV28,TRBJ2-7,CASSLGQRAAYEQYF
TRBV7-2,TRBJ2-7,CASSWGQSWEQYF
TRBV7-9,TRBJ2-4,CASSPNGSSGRAKNIQYF
TRBV6-5,TRBJ2-3,CASSYLSSGRRGDTQYF
TRBV6-2/TRBV6-3,TRBJ2-7,CASGVMNEQYF
TRBV12-3/TRBV12-4,TRBJ2-7,CASRSWTGSEQYF
TRBV20-1,TRBJ2-3,CSASSRDRATDTQYF
TRBV7-2,TRBJ2-1,CASSLTAQTGLADRQFF
TRBV7-9,TRBJ2-7,CASSSPVLGGSPYEQYF
TRBV7-9,TRBJ2-5,CASSLGLQETQYF
TRBV5-6,TRBJ2-5,CASSFRGGETQYF
TRBV19,TRBJ2-3,CASSLAGRWMDTQYF
TRBV11-2,TRBJ2-3,CATTSPSTDTQYF
TRBV27,TRBJ2-7,CASSAATGSYEQYF
TRBV24-1,TRBJ2-1,CATSEPASGWGDGQFF
TRBV7-9,TRBJ2-2,CASSSESTGELFF
TRBV10-3,TRBJ1-1,CAISESRRGGTEAFF
TRBV5-4,TRBJ1-1,CASSLGQVVGENTEAFF
TRBV9,TRBJ1-1,CASSVGGLTEAFF
TRBV7-9,TRBJ2-2,CASSHPTVPPVWELFF
TRBV6-2/TRBV6-3,TRBJ2-7,CASSYSYGLEQYF